The sample holds a few counts of the clone carrying this T cell receptor beta chain. The data are from a study of control samples from healthy donors and cancer patients. Repertoires were generated with immunoSEQ multiplex PCR, while TCRdb's copy carries only in-frame clones and drops some. The sample shows tens of thousands of clones, more than 65% of them seen only once. This sequence was found in a man between 60 and 75 years old with head and neck cancer. The sample taken for sequencing was PBMCs.

The CDR3 loop reads CASSSPQDRGYEQYF. CDR3 sequence (DNA): TGTGCCAGCAGTTCACCTCAGGACAGGGGCTACGAGCAGTACTTC. J is TRBJ2-7 and V is TRBV27, with 9 bases aligning to TRBD1. Germline trimming cut 4 bases from V and 3 bases from J; bases unmatched to any gene: 7. The CDR3 is 15 residues long. CDR1 and CDR2 from the germline V gene are MNHEY and SMNVEV (reference sequence).